The clone carrying this T cell receptor beta chain was seen once. Its antigen remains unidentified. The data derive from a study of shared clonotypes between healthy human individuals. General observations from the study: In the sorted subsets, rarefaction showed sequencing was incomplete despite large depth. Generation probability values for non-shared clonotypes were lower than those for clonotypes shared by all four donors.

Measured with immunoSEQ multiplex PCR; TCRdb has only the in-frame clones, and not every one. The sample yields about 580,000 clones, roughly 98% seen once. Terminally differentiated effector memory CD45RA+ cells were left out of the naive CD8 fraction, which was CD45RO-negative and positively selected for CCR7. Germline loops: CDR1 SGDLS, CDR2 YYNGEE. Deletions cut 3 bases from V and 5 bases from J, with 32 bases between. This CDR3 has 20 amino acids. The genes are TRBV9 and TRBJ1-2; weak D call: TRBD1 (6 bases). The sequence came from a man aged 30-40 years in good health. Sequencing was carried out using naive CD8+ T cells sorted from blood. CDR3 nucleotides: TGTGCCAGCAGCGAAAACACGCAACCCGAAGAGGGGGGGGAGGATTATGGCTACACCTTC. This encodes CASSENTQPEEGGEDYGYTF. Combining the CDR3 with reference TRBV9 and TRBJ1-2 gives the whole variable domain DSGVTQTPKHLITATGQRVTLRCSPRSGDLSVYWYQQSLDQGLQFLIQYYNGEERAKGNILERFSAQQFPDLHSELNLSSLELGDSALYFCASSENTQPEEGGEDYGYTFGSGTRLTVV.